The 2 T cell receptor beta chains presented below share a single source sample, sequenced in a study of post-analysis software for immune sequencing data. Overall study results and limits: The study found TRBV5-6, TRBV5-1 and TRBV20-1 among a handful of TRBV segments more frequent in patients than controls.

Unique molecular identifiers featured in each of the TCR beta cDNA libraries. TCRdb re-derived calls from the PCR reads in MiXCR, one entry per CDR3 protein. The table records hundreds of thousands of distinct CDR3 sequences, about 57% of them present only once. Antigens for these TCRs are unknown. The sequenced sample consisted of blood. These receptors were collected from a girl between 5 and 17 years old with multiple sclerosis.

This sequence joins TRBV3-1 and TRBJ2-7, with D hard to call. The CDR3 spans 16 residues. V was cut by 4 bases and J by 0 bases, with 16 bases left in between. CDR1 is LGHDT, CDR2 YNNKEL, per germline (reference sequence). The CDR3 protein is CASSPSGGLNSYEQYF. The CDR3 DNA reads as TGTGCCAGCAGCCCTTCCGGTGGGCTTAACTCCTACGAGCAGTACTTC.

This rearrangement joins TRBV7-7 to TRBJ2-5; 8 bases align to TRBD2. CDR1 and CDR2 from the germline V gene are SSHAT and FNYEAQ (reference sequence). V dropped 1 base and J dropped 4; count of bases not matched to a gene: 5. This CDR3 has 15 residues. This chain's CDR3 is CASSLEARGGETQYF. CDR3 DNA sequence: TGTGCCAGCAGCTTAGAAGCCCGGGGGGGAGAGACCCAGTACTTC.